The source of this T cell receptor (beta chain) is a study of beta chain features in type 1 diabetes. On the study more broadly: Patients were similar to healthy donors in age and gender (as well as in cell yields).

Study-wide results and caveats: Moderate yet significant TCRB CDR3 shortening was seen in Type 1 diabetes patients in all four CD4+ subsets. Insertions were fewer and deletions more numerous at VDJ junctions in type 1 diabetes patients. Healthy donors had naive, central memory and Treg TCRB repertoires that appeared less similar than those seen among patients.

Notes on this clone: Antigen unknown.

This CDR3 spans 14 amino acids. After removal of 8 bases from V and 0 bases from J, the junction contained 3 bases not matched to a gene. The germline gives CDR1 MGHDK, CDR2 SYGVNS. The whole isolated RNA underwent reverse transcription, so sequencing captured expressed TCRB transcripts. The repertoire was sequenced with immunoSEQ multiplex PCR; TCRdb's copy has only in-frame clones and lacks some. This sample has roughly 220,000 clones; under 20% occur once, and the top ten carry about 0.08%. The sequence came from a young man with type 1 diabetes. The chain carries TRBV25-1 and TRBJ1-3, with 8 nucleotides matching TRBD1. Sequencing was done on a sample of naive CD4+ T cells from blood. CDR3 nucleotides: TGTGCCAGCTCAGACAGGGGCTCTGGAAACACCATATATTTT. Translating it yields CASSDRGSGNTIYF.